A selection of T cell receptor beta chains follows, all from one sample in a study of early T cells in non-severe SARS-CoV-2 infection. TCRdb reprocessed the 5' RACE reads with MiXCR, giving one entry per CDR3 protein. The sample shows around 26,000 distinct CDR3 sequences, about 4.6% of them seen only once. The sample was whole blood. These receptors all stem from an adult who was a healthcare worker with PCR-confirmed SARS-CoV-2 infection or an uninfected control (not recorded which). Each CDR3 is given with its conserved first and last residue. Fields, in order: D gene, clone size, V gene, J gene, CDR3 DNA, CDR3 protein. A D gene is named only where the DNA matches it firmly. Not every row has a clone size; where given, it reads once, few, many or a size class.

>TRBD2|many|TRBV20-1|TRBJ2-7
TGCAGTGCGAAACCAACTAGCGGGAGAGCCTACGAGCAGTACTTC
CSAKPTSGRAYEQYF
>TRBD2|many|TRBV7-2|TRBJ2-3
TGTGCCAGCAGCTTAACTAGCGGGATAGTAGATACGCAGTATTTT
CASSLTSGIVDTQYF
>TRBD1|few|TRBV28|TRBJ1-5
TGTGCCAGCAGTTGGACAGGTTCTAATCAGCCCCAGCATTTT
CASSWTGSNQPQHF
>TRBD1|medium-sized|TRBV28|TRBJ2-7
TGTGCCAGCAGTTTATGGGCAGGGGGCGCATACGAGCAGTACTTC
CASSLWAGGAYEQYF
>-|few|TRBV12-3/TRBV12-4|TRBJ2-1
TGTGCCAGCAGACGATTGAACAATGAGCAGTTCTTC
CASRRLNNEQFF
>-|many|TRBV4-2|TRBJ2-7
TGTGCCAGCAGCCAAGGTGGGCAGGGTGGGGCCTACGAGCAGTACTTC
CASSQGGQGGAYEQYF
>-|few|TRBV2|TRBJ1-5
TGTGCCAGCAGCAATACAGGGCATAGCAATCAGCCCCAGCATTTT
CASSNTGHSNQPQHF
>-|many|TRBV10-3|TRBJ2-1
TGTGCCATCACTGAGCGGGCCTACAATGAGCAGTTCTTC
CAITERAYNEQFF
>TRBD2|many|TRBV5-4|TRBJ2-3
TGTGCCAGCAGCTTGGATGGACTAGCGAAAAGCACAGATACGCAGTATTTT
CASSLDGLAKSTDTQYF
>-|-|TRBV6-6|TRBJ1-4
TGTGCCAGCAGTTCCCGACAGTTTGAAAAACTGTTTTTT
CASSSRQFEKLFF
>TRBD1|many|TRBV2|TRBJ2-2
TGTGCCAGCCGGGGTGGACAGGGGGCTACCGGGGAGCTGTTTTTT
CASRGGQGATGELFF
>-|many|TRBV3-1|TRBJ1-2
TGTGCCAGCAGCCAACGGGAAGGGCAGTCCTATGGCTACACCTTC
CASSQREGQSYGYTF
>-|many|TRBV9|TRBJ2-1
TGTGCCAGCAGCGCGACAGGGACTTCCTACAATGAGCAGTTCTTC
CASSATGTSYNEQFF
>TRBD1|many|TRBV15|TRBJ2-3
TGTGCCACCAGCAGGCGACAGGGCGGGACAGATACGCAGTATTTT
CATSRRQGGTDTQYF
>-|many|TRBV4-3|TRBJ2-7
TGCGCCAGCAGCCAAGATATCCACAGTGCCTACGAGCAGTACTTC
CASSQDIHSAYEQYF
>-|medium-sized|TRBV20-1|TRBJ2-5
TGCAGTGTTGTAACCGGGACACCAGAGACCCAGTACTTC
CSVVTGTPETQYF
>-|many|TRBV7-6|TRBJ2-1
TGTGCCAGCAGCTTACGGCAGGGGTATATCGATGAGCAGTTCTTC
CASSLRQGYIDEQFF
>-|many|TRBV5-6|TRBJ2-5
TGTGCCAGCAGCGGACCCCCTGAGACCCAGTACTTC
CASSGPPETQYF
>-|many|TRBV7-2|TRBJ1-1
TGTGCCAGCAGCGTAACATGGAACACTGAAGCTTTCTTT
CASSVTWNTEAFF
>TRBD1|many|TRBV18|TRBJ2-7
TGTGCCAGCTCACCAGCCGGGACAGGCCAGTTATACGAGCAGTACTTC
CASSPAGTGQLYEQYF
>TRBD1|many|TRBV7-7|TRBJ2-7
TGTGCTAGCAGCTTGGGGACAGGGGGTGAGCAGTACTTC
CASSLGTGGEQYF
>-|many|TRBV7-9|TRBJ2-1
TGTGCCAGCAGCTTCTATGTGGGACAACAGCTATCCCGGCAGTTCTTC
CASSFYVGQQLSRQFF
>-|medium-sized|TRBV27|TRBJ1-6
TGTGCCAGCAGTCTCCGGACAGCCCCGGATAATTCACCCCTCCACTTT
CASSLRTAPDNSPLHF
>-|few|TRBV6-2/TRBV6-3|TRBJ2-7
TGTGCCAGCAGTTACGAAGAGGGGCCCTACGAGCAGTACTTC
CASSYEEGPYEQYF
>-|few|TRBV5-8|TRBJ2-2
TGTGCCAGCAGCTACCGGCTGAACACCGGGGAGCTGTTTTTT
CASSYRLNTGELFF
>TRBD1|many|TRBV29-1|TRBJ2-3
TGCAGCGTCAGGGACAGGGGAGACATGGATACGCAGTATTTT
CSVRDRGDMDTQYF
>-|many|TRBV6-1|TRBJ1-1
TGTGCCAGCAGTATTAATCCTGGGAACACTGAAGCTTTCTTT
CASSINPGNTEAFF